The clone carrying this T cell receptor beta chain was seen more than once but under ten times. Antigen unknown. These data are taken from a study of beta chain features in type 1 diabetes. At the level of the study: Investigators examined under 140 million sorted cells across all samples.

Expressed TCRB transcripts were sequenced because the isolated RNA had all been reverse transcribed beforehand. Generated by immunoSEQ multiplex PCR, the TCRdb table keeps only in-frame clones and is missing some. The sample shows around 250,000 clones, 25% to 35% of them seen only once. Findings of the study overall: Whether TCRB rearrangement is influenced by HLA type was left unresolved in this analysis. Sampled from patients, naive, central memory and Treg TCRB repertoires appeared more similar than those sampled from healthy donors.

Germline assignment: CDR1 SGHVS and CDR2 FQNEAQ. V lost 6 bases and J lost 2, with 10 bases in between. The length of the CDR3 is 14 residues. The chain uses TRBV7-8 and TRBJ1-4; D is possibly TRBD1 (6 bases). The sequenced sample consisted of central memory CD4+ T cells from blood. The source is a man aged 25 to 45 in good health. This chain's CDR3 is CASSQGSTNEKLFF. CDR3 nucleotides: TGTGCCAGCAGTCAGGGGTCGACTAATGAAAAACTGTTTTTT.